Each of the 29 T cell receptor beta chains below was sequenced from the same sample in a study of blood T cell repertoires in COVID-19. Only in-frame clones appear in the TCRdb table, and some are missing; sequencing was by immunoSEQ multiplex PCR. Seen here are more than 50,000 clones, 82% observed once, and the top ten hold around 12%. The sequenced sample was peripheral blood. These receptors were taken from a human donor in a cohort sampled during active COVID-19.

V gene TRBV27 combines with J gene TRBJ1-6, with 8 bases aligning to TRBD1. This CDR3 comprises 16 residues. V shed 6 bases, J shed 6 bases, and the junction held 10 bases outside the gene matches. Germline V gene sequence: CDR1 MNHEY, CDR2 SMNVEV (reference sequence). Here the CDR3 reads CASSRRWTGSNSPLHF. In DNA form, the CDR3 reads TGTGCCAGCAGCCGCCGATGGACAGGGTCTAATTCACCCCTCCACTTT.

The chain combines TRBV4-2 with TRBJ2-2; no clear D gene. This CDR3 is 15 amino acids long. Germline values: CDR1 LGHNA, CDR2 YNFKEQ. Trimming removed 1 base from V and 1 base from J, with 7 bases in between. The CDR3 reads CASSQGDKNTGELFF. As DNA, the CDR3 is TGTGCCAGCAGCCAAGGCGACAAGAACACCGGGGAGCTGTTTTTT.

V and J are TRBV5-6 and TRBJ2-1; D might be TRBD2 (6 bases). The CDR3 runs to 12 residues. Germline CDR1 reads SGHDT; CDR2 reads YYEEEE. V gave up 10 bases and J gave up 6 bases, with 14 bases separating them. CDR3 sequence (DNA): TGTGCCGGAGGGTGGAGGGGCAATGAGCAGTTCTTC. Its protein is CAGGWRGNEQFF. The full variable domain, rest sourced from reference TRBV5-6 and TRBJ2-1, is DAGVTQSPTHLIKTRGQQVTLRCSPKSGHDTVSWYQQALGQGPQFIFQYYEEEERQRGNFPDRFSGHQFPNYSSELNVNALLLGDSALYLCAGGWRGNEQFFGPGTRLTVL.

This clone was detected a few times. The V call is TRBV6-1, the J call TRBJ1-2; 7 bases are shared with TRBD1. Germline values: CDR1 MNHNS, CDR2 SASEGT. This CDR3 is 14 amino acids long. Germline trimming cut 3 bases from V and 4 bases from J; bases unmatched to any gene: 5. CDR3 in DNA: TGTGCCAGCAGTGAGCAGGGGGTAGGCTATGGCTACACCTTC. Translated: CASSEQGVGYGYTF.

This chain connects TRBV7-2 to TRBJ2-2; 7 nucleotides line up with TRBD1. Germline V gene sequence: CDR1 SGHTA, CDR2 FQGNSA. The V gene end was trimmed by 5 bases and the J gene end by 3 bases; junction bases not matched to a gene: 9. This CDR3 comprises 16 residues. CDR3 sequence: CASSLLGQLDTGELFF. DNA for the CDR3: TGTGCCAGCAGCCTTCTGGGACAGCTAGACACCGGGGAGCTGTTTTTT.

In DNA, the CDR3 is TGTGCCCCGGGGGGCCCAGTGAACACCGGGGAGCTGTTTTTT. This sequence encodes CAPGGPVNTGELFF. The V and J genes are TRBV7-2 and TRBJ2-2; D may be TRBD2 (7 bases). CDR1 is SGHTA, CDR2 FQGNSA, per germline. Trimming removed 11 bases at V and 1 base at J, with 14 bases between. This CDR3 is built from 14 residues.

Here the CDR3 DNA reads TGCGCCAGCAGCTTGGCCTCAGATACGCAGTATTTT. Translation: CASSLASDTQYF. This chain connects TRBV5-1 to TRBJ2-3; D not resolved. There are 12 residues in the CDR3. Trimming removed 0 bases at V and 4 bases at J, with 3 bases between. Per germline, CDR1 SGHRS and CDR2 YFSETQ.

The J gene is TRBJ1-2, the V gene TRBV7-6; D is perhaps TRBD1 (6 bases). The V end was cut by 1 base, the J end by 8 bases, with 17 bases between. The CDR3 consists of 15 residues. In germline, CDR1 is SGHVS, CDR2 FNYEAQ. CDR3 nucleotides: TGTGCCAGCAGCTTAGTTATGGGGGGGCGAACGGGCTACACCTTC. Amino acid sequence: CASSLVMGGRTGYTF.

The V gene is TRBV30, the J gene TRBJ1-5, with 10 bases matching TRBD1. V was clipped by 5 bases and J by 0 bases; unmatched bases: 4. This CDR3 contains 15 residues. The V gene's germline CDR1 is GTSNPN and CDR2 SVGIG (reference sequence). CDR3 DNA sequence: TGTGCCTGGCAGCGGACAGGGGGTAGCAATCAGCCCCAGCATTTT. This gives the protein CAWQRTGGSNQPQHF. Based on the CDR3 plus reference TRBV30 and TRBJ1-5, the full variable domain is SQTIHQWPATLVQPVGSPLSLECTVEGTSNPNLYWYRQAAGRGLQLLFYSVGIGQISSEVPQNLSASRPQDRQFILSSKKLLLSDSGFYLCAWQRTGGSNQPQHFGDGTRLSIL.

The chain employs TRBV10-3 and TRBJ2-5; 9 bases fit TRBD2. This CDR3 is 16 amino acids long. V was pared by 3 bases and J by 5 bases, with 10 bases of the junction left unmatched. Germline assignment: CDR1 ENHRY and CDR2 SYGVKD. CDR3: CAISESSGGPSETQYF. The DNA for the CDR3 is TGTGCCATCAGTGAAAGTAGCGGGGGTCCCTCCGAGACCCAGTACTTC.

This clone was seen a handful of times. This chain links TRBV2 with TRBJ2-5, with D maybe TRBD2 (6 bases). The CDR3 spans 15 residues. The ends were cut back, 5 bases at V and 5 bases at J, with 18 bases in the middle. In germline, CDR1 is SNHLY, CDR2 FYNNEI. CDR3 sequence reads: CASSQSRRGRETQYF. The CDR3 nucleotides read TGTGCCAGCAGTCAATCCCGGAGGGGCCGGGAGACCCAGTACTTC. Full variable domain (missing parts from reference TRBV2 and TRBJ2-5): EPEVTQTPSHQVTQMGQEVILRCVPISNHLYFYWYRQILGQKVEFLVSFYNNEISEKSEIFDDQFSVERPDGSNFTLKIRSTKLEDSAMYFCASSQSRRGRETQYFGPGTRLLVL.

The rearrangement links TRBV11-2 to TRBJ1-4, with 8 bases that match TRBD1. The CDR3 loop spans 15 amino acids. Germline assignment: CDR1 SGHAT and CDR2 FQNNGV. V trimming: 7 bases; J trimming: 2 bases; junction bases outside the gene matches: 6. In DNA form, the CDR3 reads TGTGCCAGCAAGCGGCGGACAGGGACTAATGAAAAACTGTTTTTT. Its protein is CASKRRTGTNEKLFF. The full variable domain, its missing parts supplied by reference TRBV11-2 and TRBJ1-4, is EAGVAQSPRYKIIEKRQSVAFWCNPISGHATLYWYQQILGQGPKLLIQFQNNGVVDDSQLPKDRFSAERLKGVDSTLKIQPAKLEDSAVYLCASKRRTGTNEKLFFGSGTQLSVL.

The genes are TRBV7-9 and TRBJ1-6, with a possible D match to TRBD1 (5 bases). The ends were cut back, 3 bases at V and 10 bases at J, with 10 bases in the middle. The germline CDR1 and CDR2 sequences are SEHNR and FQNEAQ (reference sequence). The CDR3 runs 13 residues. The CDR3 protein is CASSLGGRSPLHF. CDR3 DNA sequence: TGTGCCAGCAGCTTGGGGGGGAGGTCACCCCTCCACTTT.

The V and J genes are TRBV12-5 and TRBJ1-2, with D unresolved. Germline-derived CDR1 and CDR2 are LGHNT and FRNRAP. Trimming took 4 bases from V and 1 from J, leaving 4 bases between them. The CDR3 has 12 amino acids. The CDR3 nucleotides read TGTGCTAGTGGTTCAGATAACTATGGCTACACCTTC. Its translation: CASGSDNYGYTF.

The CDR3 bases are TGTGCCAGCAGTGACTGGGACAGGGGAAGCGATGAGCAGTTCTTC. Translating it yields CASSDWDRGSDEQFF. The rearrangement links TRBV6-4 to TRBJ2-1, with 10 positions matching TRBD1. Germline V CDR1 and CDR2: MRHNA, SNTAGT. The CDR3 is 15 amino acids. J lost 8 bases, V lost 1 base, and 5 bases had no gene match.

The CDR3 coding sequence is TGCGCCAGCAGCCAATCCGCAGGGGTAGGGGCCAACGTCCTGACTTTC. Translating it yields CASSQSAGVGANVLTF. V is TRBV4-1 and J is TRBJ2-6; possibly TRBD1 for D (6 bases). Trimming cost V 2 bases and J 4 bases, with 12 bases left between them. The CDR3 sequence is 16 residues long. Looked up from germline, CDR1 is MGHRA and CDR2 is YSYEKL.

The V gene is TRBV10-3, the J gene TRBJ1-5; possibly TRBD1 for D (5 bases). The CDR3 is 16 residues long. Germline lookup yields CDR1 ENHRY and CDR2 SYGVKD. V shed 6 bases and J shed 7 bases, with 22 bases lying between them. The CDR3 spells CAISSGSRGSGQPQHF. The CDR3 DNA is TGTGCCATCAGCTCAGGGTCTAGGGGTTCAGGGCAGCCCCAGCATTTT.

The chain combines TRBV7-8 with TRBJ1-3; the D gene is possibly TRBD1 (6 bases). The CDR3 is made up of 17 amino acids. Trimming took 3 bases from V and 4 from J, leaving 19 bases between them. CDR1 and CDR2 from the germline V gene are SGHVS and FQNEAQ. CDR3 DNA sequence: TGTGCCAGCAGCTTTAAGGCGCCACAGGGATCCGGAAACACCATATATTTT. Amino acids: CASSFKAPQGSGNTIYF.

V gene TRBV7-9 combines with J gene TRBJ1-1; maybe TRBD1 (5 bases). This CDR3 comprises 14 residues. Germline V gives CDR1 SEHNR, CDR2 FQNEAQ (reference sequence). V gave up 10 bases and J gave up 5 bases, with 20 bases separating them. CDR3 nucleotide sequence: TGTGCCACCGCGCGGGGGGGGAGTTGGACTGAAGCTTTCTTT. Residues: CATARGGSWTEAFF.

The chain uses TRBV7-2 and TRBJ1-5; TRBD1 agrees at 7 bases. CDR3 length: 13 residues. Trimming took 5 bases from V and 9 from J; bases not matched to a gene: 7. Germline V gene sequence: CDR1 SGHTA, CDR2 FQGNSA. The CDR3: CASSRTGGWPQHF. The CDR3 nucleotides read TGTGCCAGCAGCCGGACAGGTGGCTGGCCCCAGCATTTT.

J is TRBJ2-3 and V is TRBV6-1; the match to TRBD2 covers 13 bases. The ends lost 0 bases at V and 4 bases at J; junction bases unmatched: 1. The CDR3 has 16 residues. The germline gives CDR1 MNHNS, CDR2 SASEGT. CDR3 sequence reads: CASSEAGLAGADTQYF. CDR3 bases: TGTGCCAGCAGTGAAGCAGGACTAGCGGGGGCAGATACGCAGTATTTT.

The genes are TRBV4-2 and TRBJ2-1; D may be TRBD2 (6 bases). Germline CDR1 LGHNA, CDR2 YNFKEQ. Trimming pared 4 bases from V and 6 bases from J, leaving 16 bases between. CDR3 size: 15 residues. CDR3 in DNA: TGTGCCAGCAGCCCTAGGAGGGTCGCAGGCAATGAGCAGTTCTTC. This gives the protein CASSPRRVAGNEQFF.

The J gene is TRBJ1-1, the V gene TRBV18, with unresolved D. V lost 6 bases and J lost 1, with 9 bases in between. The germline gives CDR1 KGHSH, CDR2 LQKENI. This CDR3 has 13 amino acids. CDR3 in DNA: TGTGCCAGCTCTCTCTCGGGGAACACTGAAGCTTTCTTT. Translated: CASSLSGNTEAFF. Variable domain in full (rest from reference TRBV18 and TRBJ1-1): NAGVMQNPRHLVRRRGQEARLRCSPMKGHSHVYWYRQLPEEGLKFMVYLQKENIIDESGMPKERFSAEFPKEGPSILRIQQVVRGDSAAYFCASSLSGNTEAFFGQGTRLTVV.

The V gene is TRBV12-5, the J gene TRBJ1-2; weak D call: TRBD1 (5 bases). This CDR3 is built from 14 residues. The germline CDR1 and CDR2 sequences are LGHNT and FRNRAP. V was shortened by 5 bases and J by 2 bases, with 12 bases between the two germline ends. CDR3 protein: CASGIDGGNYGYTF. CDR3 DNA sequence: TGTGCTAGTGGTATTGACGGGGGAAACTATGGCTACACCTTC.

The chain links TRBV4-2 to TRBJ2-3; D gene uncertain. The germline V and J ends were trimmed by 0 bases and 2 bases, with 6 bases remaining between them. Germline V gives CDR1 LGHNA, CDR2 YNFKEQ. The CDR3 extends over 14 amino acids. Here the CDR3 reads CASSQDRFTDTQYF. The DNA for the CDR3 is TGTGCCAGCAGCCAAGATAGATTCACAGATACGCAGTATTTT.

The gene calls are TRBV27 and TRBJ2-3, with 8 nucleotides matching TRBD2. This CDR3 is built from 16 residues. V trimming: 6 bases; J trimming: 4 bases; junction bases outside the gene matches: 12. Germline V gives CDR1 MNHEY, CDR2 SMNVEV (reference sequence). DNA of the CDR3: TGTGCCAGCAGCCGATGGGCGGGGGGCCTGGCAGATACGCAGTATTTT. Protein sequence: CASSRWAGGLADTQYF.

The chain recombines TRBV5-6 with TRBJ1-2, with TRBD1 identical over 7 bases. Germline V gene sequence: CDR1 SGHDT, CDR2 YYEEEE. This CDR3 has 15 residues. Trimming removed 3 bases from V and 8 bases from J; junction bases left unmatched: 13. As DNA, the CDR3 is TGTGCCAGCAGCTCAACTTCCGGACAGGCGGGGGGCTACACCTTC. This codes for CASSSTSGQAGGYTF.

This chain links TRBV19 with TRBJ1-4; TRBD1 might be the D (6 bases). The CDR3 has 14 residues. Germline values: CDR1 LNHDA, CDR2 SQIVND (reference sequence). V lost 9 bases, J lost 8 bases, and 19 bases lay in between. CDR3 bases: TGTGCCAGCTCCACTCGCTCAGGGGACGAAAAACTGTTTTTT. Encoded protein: CASSTRSGDEKLFF.

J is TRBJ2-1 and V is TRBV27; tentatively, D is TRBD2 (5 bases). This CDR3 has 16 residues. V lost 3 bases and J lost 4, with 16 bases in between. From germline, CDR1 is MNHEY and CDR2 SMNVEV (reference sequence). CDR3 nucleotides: TGTGCCAGCAGTTTCGGTGAGGAGGCAGCTTACAATGAGCAGTTCTTC. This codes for CASSFGEEAAYNEQFF.